This TCR beta chain was captured in a study of T cell repertoires in cytomegalovirus infection (dated by TCRdb to between 2019 and 2020). Regarding the research as a whole: Recently identified HLA-C-restricted CMV epitopes, whose presentation resists viral immunomodulation, were targeted by peptide stimulations together with well-studied HLA-B-restricted epitopes. The HLA type of each donor mattered for the analysis, because public TCR beta signatures pointed to carriage of CMV infection along with the matching HLA type. Study-wide conclusions, independent of this receptor: In the ex vivo response, HLA-C-restricted CMV-specific TCR beta clonotypes were dominant, and in two of eight donors the single most frequent clonotype came from this HLA-C-restricted group. In both this cohort and an independent approximately 350-donor cohort, the cumulative frequency of public TCR beta family members distinguished carriers of CMV infection plus the relevant HLA type.

The sequencer was an Illumina HiSeq 1500. TCRdb passed the public sequencing reads through fastp at Q25 and MiXCR, retaining productive beta sequences. Merged by CDR3 protein, the rows form single entries marked with the most common genes and DNA. The sample has hundreds of thousands of distinct CDR3 sequences on record, 31% of them singletons. The ten largest clones represent 13% of the sample. The CDR3 numbers 11 residues from cysteine through phenylalanine. The retained sequence is limited to the CDR3, 33 bases, with the frame set at the first base. The germline V gene (reference sequence) supplies CDR1 DFQATT and CDR2 SNEGSKA. V gives up 6 bases and J gives up 3 bases, and the segment between their germline ends measures 8 bases. A remark on this clonotype: Its antigen is unknown. Base qualities are missing; no much larger clone stands one base away.

Per the publication, the treatment or condition label means: in vitro stimulation with specific CMV peptide epitopes to enrich CMV-specific T cells. Recombination linked TRBV20-1 to TRBJ1-1; the D gene remains uncertain. The sequenced sample was cultured CD8+ T cells from PBMCs, obtained from culture after CMV antigen stimulation. This clonotype was sampled from a human donor in good health (CMV status not recorded). Some clones in this sample may be carry-over from other donors' samples. In nucleotide form, the sequence is TGCAGTGCCGCCGAGTACACTGAAGCTTTCTTT. The encoded protein is CSAAEYTEAFF.